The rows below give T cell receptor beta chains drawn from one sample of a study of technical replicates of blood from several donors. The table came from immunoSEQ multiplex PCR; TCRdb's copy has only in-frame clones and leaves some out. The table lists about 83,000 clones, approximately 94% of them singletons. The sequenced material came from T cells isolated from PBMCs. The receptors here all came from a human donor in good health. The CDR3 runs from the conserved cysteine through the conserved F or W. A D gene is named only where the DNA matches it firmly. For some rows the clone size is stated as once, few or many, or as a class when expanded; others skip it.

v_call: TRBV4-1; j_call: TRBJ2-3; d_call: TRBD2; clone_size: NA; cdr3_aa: CASSLHSGVADTQYF; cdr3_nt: TGCGCCAGCAGCCTCCATAGCGGGGTAGCAGATACGCAGTATTTT
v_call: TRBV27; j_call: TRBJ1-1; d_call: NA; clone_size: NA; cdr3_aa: CASRTTTGGRAFF; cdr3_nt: TGTGCCAGCCGAACAACGACAGGTGGGAGAGCTTTCTTT
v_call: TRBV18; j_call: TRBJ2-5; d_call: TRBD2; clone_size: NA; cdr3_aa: CASSLYSGRAVETQYF; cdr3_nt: TGTGCCAGCTCACTATATAGCGGGAGGGCCGTCGAGACCCAGTACTTC
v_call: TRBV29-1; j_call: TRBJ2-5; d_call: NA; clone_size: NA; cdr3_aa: CSVNRARSEETQYF; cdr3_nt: TGCAGCGTTAACAGGGCGCGTTCGGAGGAGACCCAGTACTTC
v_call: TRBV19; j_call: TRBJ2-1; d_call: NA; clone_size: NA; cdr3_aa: CSAGPSYNEQFF; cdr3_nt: TGTTCTGCGGGGCCATCCTACAATGAGCAGTTCTTC
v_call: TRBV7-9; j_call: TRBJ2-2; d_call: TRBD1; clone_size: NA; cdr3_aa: CASSLSQGTGLHTGELFF; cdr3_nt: TGTGCCAGCAGTCTCTCCCAGGGGACAGGGCTCCACACCGGGGAGCTGTTTTTT
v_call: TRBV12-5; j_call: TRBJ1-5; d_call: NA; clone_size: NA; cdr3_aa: CASGLVVGGVRQPQHF; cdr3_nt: TGTGCTAGTGGTTTGGTGGTGGGGGGGGTGCGTCAGCCCCAGCATTTT
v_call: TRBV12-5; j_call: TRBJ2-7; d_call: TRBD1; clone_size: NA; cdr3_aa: CASGFKPRTGYAYEQYF; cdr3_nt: TGTGCTAGTGGTTTTAAACCTCGGACAGGTTATGCCTACGAGCAGTACTTC
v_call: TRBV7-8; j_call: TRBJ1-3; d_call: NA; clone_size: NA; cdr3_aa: CASSSGVAGDTIYF; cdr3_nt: TGTGCCAGCAGCTCTGGGGTGGCGGGAGACACCATATATTTT
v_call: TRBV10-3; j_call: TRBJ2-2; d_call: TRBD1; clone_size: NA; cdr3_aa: CAISASKKDRGAGELFF; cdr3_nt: TGTGCCATCAGTGCCTCTAAAAAAGACAGGGGAGCCGGGGAGCTGTTTTTT
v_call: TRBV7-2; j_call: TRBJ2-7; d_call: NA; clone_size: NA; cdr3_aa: CASSLPVAYEQYF; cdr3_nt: TGTGCCAGCAGCCTCCCTGTAGCCTACGAGCAGTACTTC
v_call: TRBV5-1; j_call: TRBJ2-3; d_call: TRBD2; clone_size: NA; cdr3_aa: CASSLATSGGSADTQYF; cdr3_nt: TGCGCCAGCAGCTTGGCGACTAGCGGGGGGAGTGCAGATACGCAGTATTTT
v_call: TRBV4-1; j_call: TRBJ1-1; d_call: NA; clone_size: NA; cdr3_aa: CASSQVSGYTEAFF; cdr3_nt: TGCGCCAGCAGCCAAGTCTCCGGGTACACTGAAGCTTTCTTT
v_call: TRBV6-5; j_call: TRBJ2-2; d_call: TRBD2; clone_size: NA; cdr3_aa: CASSSLGRGHTGELFF; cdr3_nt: TGTGCCAGCAGTTCCCTCGGGAGGGGTCACACCGGGGAGCTGTTTTTT
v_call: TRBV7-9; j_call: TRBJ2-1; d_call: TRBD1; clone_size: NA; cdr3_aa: CASSTRDRHNEQFF; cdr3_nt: TGTGCCAGCAGCACCCGGGACAGGCACAATGAGCAGTTCTTC
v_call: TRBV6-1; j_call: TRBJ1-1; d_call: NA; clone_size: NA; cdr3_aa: CASSDRGNTEAFF; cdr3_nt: TGTGCCAGCAGTGATCGAGGGAACACTGAAGCTTTCTTT
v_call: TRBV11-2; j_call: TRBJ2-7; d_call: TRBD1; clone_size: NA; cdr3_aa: CASSRYRGPGYEQYF; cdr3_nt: TGTGCCAGCAGTCGATACAGGGGGCCAGGCTACGAGCAGTACTTC
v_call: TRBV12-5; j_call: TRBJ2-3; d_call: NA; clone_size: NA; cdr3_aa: CASGPGQSTDTQYF; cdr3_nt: TGTGCTAGTGGTCCTGGACAGAGCACAGATACGCAGTATTTT
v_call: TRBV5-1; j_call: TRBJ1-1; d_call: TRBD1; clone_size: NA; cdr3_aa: CASSLGLGQMNTEAFF; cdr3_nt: TGCGCCAGCAGCTTGGGGTTGGGACAGATGAACACTGAAGCTTTCTTT
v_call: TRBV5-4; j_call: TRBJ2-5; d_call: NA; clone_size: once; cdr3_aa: CASSLVGRQETQYF; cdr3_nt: TGTGCCAGCAGCTTGGTTGGGCGACAGGAGACCCAGTACTTC
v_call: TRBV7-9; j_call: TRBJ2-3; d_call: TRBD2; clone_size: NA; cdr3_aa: CASSSGPTSGSSSDTQYF; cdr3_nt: TGTGCCAGCAGCTCGGGCCCAACTAGCGGGAGCAGCTCAGATACGCAGTATTTT
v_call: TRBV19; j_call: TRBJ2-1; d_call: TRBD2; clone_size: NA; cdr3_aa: CASSTPGLAPYNEQFF; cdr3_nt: TGTGCCAGTAGTACTCCGGGACTAGCGCCGTACAATGAGCAGTTCTTC
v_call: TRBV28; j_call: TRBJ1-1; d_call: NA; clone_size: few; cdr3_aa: CASSSEGGGNTEAFF; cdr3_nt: TGTGCCAGCAGTTCCGAGGGAGGGGGGAACACTGAAGCTTTCTTT
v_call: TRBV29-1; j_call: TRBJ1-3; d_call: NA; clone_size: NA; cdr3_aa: CSVGRESGNTIYF; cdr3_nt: TGCAGCGTTGGGAGGGAGAGCGGAAACACCATATATTTT
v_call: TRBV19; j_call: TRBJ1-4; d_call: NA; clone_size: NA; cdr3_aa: CASSINPRATNEKLFF; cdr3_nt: TGTGCCAGTAGTATAAACCCCCGGGCAACTAATGAAAAACTGTTTTTT
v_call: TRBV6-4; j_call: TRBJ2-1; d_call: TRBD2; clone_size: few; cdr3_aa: CASSDLAGEHNEQFF; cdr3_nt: TGTGCCAGCAGTGACCTAGCGGGAGAACACAATGAGCAGTTCTTC
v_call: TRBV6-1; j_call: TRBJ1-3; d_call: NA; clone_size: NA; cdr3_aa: CASRGTDYSGNTIYF; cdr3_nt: TGTGCCAGCAGAGGGACGGACTACTCTGGAAACACCATATATTTT
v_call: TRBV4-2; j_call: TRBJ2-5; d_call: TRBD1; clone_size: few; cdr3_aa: CASSLGQGETQYF; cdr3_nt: TGTGCCAGCAGCCTCGGACAGGGGGAGACCCAGTACTTC
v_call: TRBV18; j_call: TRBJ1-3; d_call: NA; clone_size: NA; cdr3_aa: CASSRPGGHLLSSGNTIYF; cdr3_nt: TGTGCCAGCTCACGCCCGGGAGGGCACCTCTTAAGCTCTGGAAACACCATATATTTT
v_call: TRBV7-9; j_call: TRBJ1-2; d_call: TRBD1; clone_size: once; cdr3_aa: CAQPPGTGGEALYGYTF; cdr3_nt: TGTGCCCAGCCGCCCGGGACAGGGGGCGAAGCCCTCTATGGCTACACCTTC
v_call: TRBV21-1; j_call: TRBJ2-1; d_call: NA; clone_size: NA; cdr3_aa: CAQLCGRPGQGKFSSYNEQFF; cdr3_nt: TGTGCCCAGCTCTGTGGAAGGCCGGGACAGGGCAAGTTCAGCTCCTACAATGAGCAGTTCTTC
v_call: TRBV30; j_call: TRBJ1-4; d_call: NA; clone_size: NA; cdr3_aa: CAWSVARVSVATNEKLFF; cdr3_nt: TGTGCCTGGAGTGTGGCCCGGGTCTCCGTTGCAACTAATGAAAAACTGTTTTTT
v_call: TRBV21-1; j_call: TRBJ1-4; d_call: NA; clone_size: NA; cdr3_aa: CASRESGWPQPSPPLERLFF; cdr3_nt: TGTGCCAGCAGGGAAAGTGGCTGGCCACAGCCCTCTCCACCTCTGGAAAGACTGTTTTTT
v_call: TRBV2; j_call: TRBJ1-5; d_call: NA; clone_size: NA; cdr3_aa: CASSPTRGQPQHF; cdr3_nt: TGTGCCAGCTCACCGACCAGAGGGCAGCCCCAGCATTTT
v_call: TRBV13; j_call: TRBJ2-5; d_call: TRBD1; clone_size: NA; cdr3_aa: CASSLETGSGHGRETQYF; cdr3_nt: TGTGCCAGCAGCTTAGAGACAGGGTCTGGTCACGGGCGCGAGACCCAGTACTTC
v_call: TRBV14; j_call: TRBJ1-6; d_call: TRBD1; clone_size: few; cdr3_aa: CASSQVPDRRGSPLHF; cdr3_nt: TGTGCCAGCAGCCAAGTCCCGGACAGGAGAGGTTCACCCCTCCACTTT
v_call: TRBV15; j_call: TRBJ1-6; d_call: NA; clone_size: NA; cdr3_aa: CATSRDRGGMDSPLHF; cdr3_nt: TGTGCCACCAGCAGAGATCGAGGAGGGATGGATTCACCCCTCCACTTT
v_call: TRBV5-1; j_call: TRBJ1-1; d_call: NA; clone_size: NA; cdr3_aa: CASSLASFDSNTEAFF; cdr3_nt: TGCGCCAGCAGCTTGGCTTCTTTTGACAGTAACACTGAAGCTTTCTTT
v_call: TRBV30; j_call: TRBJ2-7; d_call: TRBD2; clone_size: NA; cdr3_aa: CAWTSGHSYEQYF; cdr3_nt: TGTGCCTGGACTAGCGGGCACTCCTACGAGCAGTACTTC
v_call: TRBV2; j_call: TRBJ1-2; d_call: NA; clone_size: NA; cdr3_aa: CASSGQTNYGYTF; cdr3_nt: TGTGCCAGCAGTGGTCAGACTAACTATGGCTACACCTTC
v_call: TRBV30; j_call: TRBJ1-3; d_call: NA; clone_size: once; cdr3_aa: CAWEPTGSGNTIYF; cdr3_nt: TGTGCCTGGGAACCGACAGGCTCTGGAAACACCATATATTTT
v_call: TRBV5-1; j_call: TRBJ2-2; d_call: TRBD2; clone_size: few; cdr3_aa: CASHRLTSGGTGELFF; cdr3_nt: TGCGCCAGCCACAGACTAACTAGCGGGGGCACCGGGGAGCTGTTTTTT
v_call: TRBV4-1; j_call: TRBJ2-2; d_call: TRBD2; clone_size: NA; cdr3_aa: CASSPISGSHYTGELFF; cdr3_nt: TGCGCCAGCAGCCCTATAAGCGGGAGTCATTACACCGGGGAGCTGTTTTTT
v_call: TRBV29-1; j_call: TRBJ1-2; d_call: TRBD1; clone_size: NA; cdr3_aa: CSVEDRETGYGYTF; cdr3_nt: TGCAGCGTTGAAGATCGCGAGACAGGGTATGGCTACACCTTC
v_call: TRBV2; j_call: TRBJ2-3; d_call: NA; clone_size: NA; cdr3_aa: CASSEEGSDTQYF; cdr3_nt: TGTGCCAGCAGTGAGGAGGGCTCAGATACGCAGTATTTT
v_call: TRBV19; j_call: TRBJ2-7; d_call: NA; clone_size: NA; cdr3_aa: CASSKRSAGYEQYF; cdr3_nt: TGTGCCAGTAGTAAACGATCGGCAGGCTACGAGCAGTACTTC
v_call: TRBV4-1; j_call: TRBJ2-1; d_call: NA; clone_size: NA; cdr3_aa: CASSGQGSYNEQFF; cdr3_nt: TGCGCCAGCAGCGGACAAGGCTCCTACAATGAGCAGTTCTTC
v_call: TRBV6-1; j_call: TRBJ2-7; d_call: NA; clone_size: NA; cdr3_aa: CASNDKTYEQYF; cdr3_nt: TGTGCCAGCAATGACAAAACCTACGAGCAGTACTTC
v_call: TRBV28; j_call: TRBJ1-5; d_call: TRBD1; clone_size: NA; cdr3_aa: CASSSGQGTQPQHF; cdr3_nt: TGTGCCAGCAGTTCTGGACAGGGCACGCAGCCCCAGCATTTT
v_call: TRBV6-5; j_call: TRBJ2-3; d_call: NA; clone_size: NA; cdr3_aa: CASSSSHGDTQYF; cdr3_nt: TGTGCCAGCAGTTCCTCTCACGGAGATACGCAGTATTTT
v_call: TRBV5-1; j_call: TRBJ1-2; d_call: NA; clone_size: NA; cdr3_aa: CASSSLGQSWGYTF; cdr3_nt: TGCGCCAGCAGCTCATTAGGACAGTCCTGGGGCTACACCTTC